There are a few counts of the clone carrying this T cell receptor (beta chain). This sample stems from a study of OX40 agonist ivuxolimab in advanced cancers. Method: immunoSEQ multiplex PCR; TCRdb's copy keeps in-frame clones and lacks some. The sample lists about 76,000 clones; approximately 85% were seen once. This CDR3 has 14 amino acids. V was clipped by 2 bases and J by 6 bases; unmatched bases: 5. The germline gives CDR1 SQVTM, CDR2 ANQGSEA. The chain couples TRBV29-1 to TRBJ2-7; TRBD1 matches at 12 bases. This TCR derives from an adult with an advanced solid tumor such as melanoma, head and neck, liver or kidney cancer. The material sequenced was CD4+ or CD8+ T cells sorted from blood, taken in a trial of the OX40 agonist ivuxolimab. The CDR3 coding sequence is TGCAGCGTTGAAATGGGGACAGGGGGCGTCGAGCAGTACTTC. It codes for CSVEMGTGGVEQYF.